The subject of this entry is one T cell receptor (beta chain). The sample belongs to a study of control samples from healthy donors and cancer patients. The V gene lost 1 base and the J gene lost 5 bases, with 11 bases spanning the gap. CDR1 and CDR2 (germline): LNHDA, SQIVND (reference sequence). CDR3 size: 15 residues. Libraries were prepared by immunoSEQ multiplex PCR; TCRdb keeps only in-frame clonotypes and omits some of them. The sample holds 120,000 or so clones, around 90% seen once. V is TRBV19 and J is TRBJ2-2; D is unresolved. What was sequenced was blood. The sequence was obtained from a young man in good health. The CDR3 is CASSIVTDGTGELFF. DNA of the CDR3: TGTGCCAGTAGTATAGTCACCGATGGAACCGGGGAGCTGTTTTTT.